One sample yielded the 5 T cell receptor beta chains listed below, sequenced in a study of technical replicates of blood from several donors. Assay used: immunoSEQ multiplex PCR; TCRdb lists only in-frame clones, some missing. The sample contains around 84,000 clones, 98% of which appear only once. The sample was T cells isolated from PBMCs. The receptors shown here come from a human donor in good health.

CDR3 amino acids: CASSLVFGGKNTEAFF. CDR3 DNA: TGTGCCAGCAGCTTAGTTTTTGGGGGGAAGAACACTGAAGCTTTCTTT. The V gene is TRBV13, the J gene TRBJ1-1; D is perhaps TRBD1 (5 bases). Germline lookup yields CDR1 PRHDT and CDR2 FYEKMQ (reference sequence). The CDR3 extends over 16 amino acids. V lost 1 base and J lost 1, with 13 bases in between.

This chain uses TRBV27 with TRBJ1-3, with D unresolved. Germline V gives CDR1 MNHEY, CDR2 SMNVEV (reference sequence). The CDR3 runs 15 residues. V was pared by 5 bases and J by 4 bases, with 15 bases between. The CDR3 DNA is TGTGCCAGCAGTCCACAAAACTTAGCCGGAAACACCATATATTTT. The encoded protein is CASSPQNLAGNTIYF.

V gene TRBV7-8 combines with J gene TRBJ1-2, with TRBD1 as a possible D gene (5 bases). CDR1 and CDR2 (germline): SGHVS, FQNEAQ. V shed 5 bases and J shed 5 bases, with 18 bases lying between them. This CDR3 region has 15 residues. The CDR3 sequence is CASSPRVWGRYGYTF. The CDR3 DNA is TGTGCCAGCAGCCCTCGGGTTTGGGGGAGGTATGGCTACACCTTC. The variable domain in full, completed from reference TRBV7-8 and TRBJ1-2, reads GAGVSQSPRYKVAKRGQDVALRCDPISGHVSLFWYQQALGQGPEFLTYFQNEAQLDKSGLPSDRFFAERPEGSVSTLKIQRTQQEDSAVYLCASSPRVWGRYGYTFGSGTRLTVV.

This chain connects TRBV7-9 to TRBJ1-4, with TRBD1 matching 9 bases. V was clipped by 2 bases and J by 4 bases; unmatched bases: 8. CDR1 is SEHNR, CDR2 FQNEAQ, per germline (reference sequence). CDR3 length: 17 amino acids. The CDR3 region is CASSLPRDRDNNEKLFF. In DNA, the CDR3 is TGTGCCAGCAGCTTACCCCGGGACAGGGACAATAATGAAAAACTGTTTTTT.

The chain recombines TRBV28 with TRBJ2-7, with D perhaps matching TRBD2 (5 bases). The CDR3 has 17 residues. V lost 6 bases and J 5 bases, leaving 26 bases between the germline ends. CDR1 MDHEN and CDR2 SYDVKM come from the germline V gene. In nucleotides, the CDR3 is TGTGCCAGCAGCTTCGACACTGGAGGCGGAGAGAGTAACGAGCAGTACTTC. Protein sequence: CASSFDTGGGESNEQYF.